The clone carrying this T cell receptor beta chain was recorded only once. Clones were sequenced by immunoSEQ multiplex PCR, and TCRdb holds only the in-frame ones, with some missing. The repertoire includes 250,000 or so clones, about four fifths of them detected once, and about 10% sits in the top ten. The ends lost 3 bases at V and 3 bases at J; junction bases unmatched: 6. Germline V gene lookup returns CDR1 DFQATT and CDR2 SNEGSKA (reference sequence). The CDR3 consists of 15 residues. The data originate from a study of blood T cell repertoires in COVID-19. Study-wide background: Samples came from the United States, Italy and Spain, spanning acute and convalescent COVID-19.

The sequenced material came from peripheral blood. The receptor comes from a man at least 80 years old with acute or convalescent COVID-19. V usage is TRBV20-1 and J usage is TRBJ2-2, with 8 bases identical to TRBD1. As DNA, the CDR3 is TGCAGTGCTAGTCAGGGGGCAAAGTACACCGGGGAGCTGTTTTTT. Translation: CSASQGAKYTGELFF.